The source of this T cell receptor beta chain is a study of blood T cells in healthy people across ages. With a J-beta primer mix and a sample-barcoded 5' primer, a second PCR ran roughly 6 to 11 cycles. Each CDR3 protein is one row after TCRdb ran MiXCR on the 5' RACE reads. The sample lists over a million distinct CDR3 sequences, roughly 40% occurring once. Germline V gives CDR1 SGHRS, CDR2 YFSETQ. The CDR3 sequence is 15 residues long. The ends were cut back, 3 bases at V and 5 bases at J, with 15 bases in the middle. The V call is TRBV5-1, the J call TRBJ1-5, with TRBD1 as a possible D gene (6 bases). The sequence derives from a woman under 30 in good health. Sequencing input: blood. CDR3 loop: CASSSGGLGYQPQHF. As DNA, the CDR3 is TGCGCCAGCAGCTCTGGGGGGCTAGGCTATCAGCCCCAGCATTTT.